This section outlines one T cell receptor beta chain sequence together with its context. In the study's own analysis: Reference gene primer amplification gave nucleated cell count estimates. Produced via immunoSEQ multiplex PCR; TCRdb's table is partial and in-frame only. The DNA gave D and trimming, while V, J and clone size come from that table. The table lists tens of thousands of clones, roughly 78% of them singletons, with over 7.5% in the top ten. The CDR3 totals 14 residues. The ends lost 4 bases at V and 0 bases at J; junction bases unmatched: 1. The germline CDR1 and CDR2 sequences are MRHNA and SNTAGT. This sample was taken from a study of blood T cell repertoires in COVID-19. Study-wide background: The study drew acute and convalescent COVID-19 samples from the United States, Italy and Spain. Nucleic acid was either cDNA or gDNA, and it came from T cells, B-cell-depleted T cells, or PBMCs.

The TCR originated in a woman older than 75 with acute or convalescent COVID-19. What was sequenced was peripheral blood. The rearrangement links TRBV6-4 to TRBJ2-3; 7 bases align to TRBD1. The DNA for the CDR3 is TGTGCCAGCAGTGTGGGACAGAGCACAGATACGCAGTATTTT. It specifies CASSVGQSTDTQYF.